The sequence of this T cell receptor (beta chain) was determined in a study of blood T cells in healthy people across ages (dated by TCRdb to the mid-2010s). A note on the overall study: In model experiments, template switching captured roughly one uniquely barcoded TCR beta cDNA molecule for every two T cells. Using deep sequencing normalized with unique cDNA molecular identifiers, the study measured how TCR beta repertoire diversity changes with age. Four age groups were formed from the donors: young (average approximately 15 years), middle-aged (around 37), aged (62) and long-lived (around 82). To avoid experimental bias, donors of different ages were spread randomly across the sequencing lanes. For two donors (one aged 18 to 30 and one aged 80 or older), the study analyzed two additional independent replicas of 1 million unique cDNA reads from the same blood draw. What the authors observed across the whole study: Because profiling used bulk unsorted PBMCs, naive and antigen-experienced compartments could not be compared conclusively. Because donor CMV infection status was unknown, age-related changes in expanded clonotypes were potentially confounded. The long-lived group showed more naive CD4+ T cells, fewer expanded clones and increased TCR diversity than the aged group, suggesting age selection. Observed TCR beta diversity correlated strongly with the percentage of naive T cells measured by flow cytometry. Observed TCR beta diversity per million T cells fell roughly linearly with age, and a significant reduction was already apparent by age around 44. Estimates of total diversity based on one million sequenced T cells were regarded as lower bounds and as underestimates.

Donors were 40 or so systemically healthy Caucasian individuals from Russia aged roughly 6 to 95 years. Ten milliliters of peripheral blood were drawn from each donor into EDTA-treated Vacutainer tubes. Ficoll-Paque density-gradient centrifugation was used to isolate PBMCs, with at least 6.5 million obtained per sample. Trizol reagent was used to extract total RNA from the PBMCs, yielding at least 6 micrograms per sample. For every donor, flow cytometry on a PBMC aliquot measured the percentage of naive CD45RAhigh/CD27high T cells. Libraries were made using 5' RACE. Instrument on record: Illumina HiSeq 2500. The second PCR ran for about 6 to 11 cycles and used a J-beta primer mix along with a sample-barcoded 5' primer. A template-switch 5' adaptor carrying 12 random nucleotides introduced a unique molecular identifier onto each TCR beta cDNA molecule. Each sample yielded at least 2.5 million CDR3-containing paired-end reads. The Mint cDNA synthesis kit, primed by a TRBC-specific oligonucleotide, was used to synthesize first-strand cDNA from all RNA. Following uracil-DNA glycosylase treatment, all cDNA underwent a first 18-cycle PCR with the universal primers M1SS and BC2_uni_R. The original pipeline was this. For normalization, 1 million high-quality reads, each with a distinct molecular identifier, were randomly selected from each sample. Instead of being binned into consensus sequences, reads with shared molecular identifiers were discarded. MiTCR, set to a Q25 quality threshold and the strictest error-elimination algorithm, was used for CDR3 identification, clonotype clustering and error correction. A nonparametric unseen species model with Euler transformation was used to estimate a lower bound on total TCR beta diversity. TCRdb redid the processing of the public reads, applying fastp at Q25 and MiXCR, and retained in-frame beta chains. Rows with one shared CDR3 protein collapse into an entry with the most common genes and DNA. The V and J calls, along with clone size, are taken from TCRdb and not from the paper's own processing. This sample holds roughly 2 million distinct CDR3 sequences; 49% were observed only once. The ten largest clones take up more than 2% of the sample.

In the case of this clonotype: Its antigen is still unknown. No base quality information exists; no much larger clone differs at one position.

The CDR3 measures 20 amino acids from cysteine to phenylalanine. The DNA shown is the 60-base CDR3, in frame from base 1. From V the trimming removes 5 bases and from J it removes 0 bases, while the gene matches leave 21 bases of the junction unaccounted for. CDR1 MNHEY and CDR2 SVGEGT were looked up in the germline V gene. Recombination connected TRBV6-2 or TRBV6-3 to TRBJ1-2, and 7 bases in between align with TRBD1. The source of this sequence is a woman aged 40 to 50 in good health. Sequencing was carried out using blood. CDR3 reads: CASSLTTPRGQILANYGYTF. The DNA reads TGTGCCAGCAGTCTGACAACACCGCGGGGACAGATCCTCGCTAACTATGGCTACACCTTC.